The rows below give T cell receptor beta chains drawn from one sample of a study of vaccination effects on CD4 cells after COVID-19. Antigen specificity for these receptors is unknown. Sequencing used immunoSEQ multiplex PCR; TCRdb keeps in-frame clones, though not all of them. The sample has roughly 53,000 clones; roughly 73% are singletons. This specimen consisted of CD4+ T cells from PBMCs cultured with HCoV-OC43 spike peptides, obtained before COVID-19 vaccination. Source of these receptors: a human donor who received a COVID-19 vaccine. Both conserved end residues are part of each CDR3. The D gene is left open where the match is weak. Rows may omit the clone size; those that give it use once, few, many or a size class.

TRBV7-8	TRBD2	TRBJ2-1	.	CASSLGLAGEEQFF	TGTGCCAGCAGCTTAGGACTAGCGGGTGAAGAGCAGTTCTTC
TRBV27	.	TRBJ2-3	.	CASRSGFSDTQYF	TGTGCCAGCAGGTCAGGGTTTTCAGATACGCAGTATTTT
TRBV30	TRBD1	TRBJ1-2	few	CAWSSDRVYGYTF	TGTGCCTGGAGTTCGGACAGGGTCTATGGCTACACCTTC
TRBV12-5	.	TRBJ1-1	once	CASGLAPGGGNTEAFF	TGTGCTAGTGGTTTGGCCCCCGGGGGTGGGAACACTGAAGCTTTCTTT
TRBV5-1	.	TRBJ2-5	.	CASSPGAQETQYF	TGCGCCAGCAGCCCCGGGGCCCAAGAGACCCAGTACTTC
TRBV7-3	.	TRBJ2-6	.	CASSKTGSGANVLTF	TGTGCCAGCAGCAAAACAGGGTCTGGGGCCAACGTCCTGACTTTC
TRBV9	TRBD2	TRBJ2-5	.	CASSPSGASQETQYF	TGTGCCAGCAGTCCTAGCGGAGCCAGTCAAGAGACCCAGTACTTC
TRBV19	.	TRBJ1-6	once	CASSRTGNSPLHF	TGTGCCAGTAGTCGGACGGGTAATTCACCCCTCCACTTT
TRBV24-1	.	TRBJ1-4	.	CATSDPRGDNEKLFF	TGTGCCACCAGTGACCCTAGGGGAGACAATGAAAAACTGTTTTTT
TRBV11-2	.	TRBJ2-3	.	CASSPGAAGSTDTQYF	TGTGCCAGCAGCCCTGGCGCGGCGGGGAGCACAGATACGCAGTATTTT
TRBV5-1	TRBD2	TRBJ2-4	few	CASSLDGTSGDIQYF	TGCGCCAGCAGCTTGGATGGGACTAGCGGCGACATTCAGTACTTC
TRBV29-1	.	TRBJ2-1	.	CSVRTGSSYNEQFF	TGCAGCGTCAGAACAGGATCGTCCTACAATGAGCAGTTCTTC
TRBV19	.	TRBJ1-5	.	CASSIRVNQPQHF	TGTGCCAGTAGTATAAGGGTTAATCAGCCCCAGCATTTT
TRBV9	TRBD1	TRBJ1-2	.	CASSAQGRNYGYTF	TGTGCCAGCAGCGCACAGGGGCGCAACTATGGCTACACCTTC
TRBV5-1	TRBD2	TRBJ2-5	.	CASRGTSGGETQYF	TGCGCCAGCAGGGGGACTAGCGGGGGGGAGACCCAGTACTTC